The present TCR beta chain was sequenced within a study of tumor-infiltrating lymphocytes in primary liver carcinoma. Study summary: The study obtained roughly 3.5 to 8 million productive TCRbeta reads per sample, similar across tissue types. Study-level results: Tumor top-250-clone fractions significantly exceeded those of blood (p = 0.039).

Trimming left V 2 bases short and J 5 bases short, with 10 bases between. The CDR3 length is 15 residues. Germline V CDR1 and CDR2: SGHTA, FQGTGA. The roughly 19-32 mg bulk tissue piece was not sorted before simultaneous RNA and DNA extraction. Samples came from superior, inferior, lateral poles and tumor centre. TCR beta cDNA was made from 400 to 600 ng total RNA with a constant-region primer. Slightly modified ARM-PCR served as the procedure for the TCR beta libraries. These libraries came from three rounds of nested multiplex PCR. The first two PCR rounds used TRBV1-TRBV30 forward primers with a C-beta reverse primer, roughly 10 cycles each. TCRdb itself ran the multiplex PCR reads through MiXCR, one entry per CDR3 protein. This sample carries some 100,000 distinct CDR3 sequences, about 67% of them seen once, and the ten largest clones take approximately 12%. As for this clonotype: Its antigen is still unknown.

J is TRBJ1-6 and V is TRBV7-3; a weak D match, TRBD1 (6 bases). The sequence came from a woman aged 55 to 70 with primary liver carcinoma and hepatitis B virus infection. Sequenced input: liver tumor tissue from sampling region 2. As for subset: tumor region T2, inferior pole. CDR3 bases: TGTGCCAGCAGCTTAGGGCCAGGGGATAATTCACCCCTCCACTTT. This codes for CASSLGPGDNSPLHF. The full variable domain, its missing parts supplied by reference TRBV7-3 and TRBJ1-6, is GAGVSQTPSNKVTEKGKYVELRCDPISGHTALYWYRQSLGQGPEFLIYFQGTGAADDSGLPNDRFFAVRPEGSVSTLKIQRTERGDSAVYLCASSLGPGDNSPLHFGNGTRLTVT.